This T cell receptor beta chain originates from a study of control samples from healthy donors and cancer patients. Profiled with immunoSEQ multiplex PCR; TCRdb holds only in-frame clones, not every one. The sample yields 150,000 to 200,000 clones, roughly 90% seen once. V was pared by 5 bases and J by 2 bases, with 5 bases between. Germline V CDR1 and CDR2: MDHEN, SYDVKM. This CDR3 has 12 residues. Sequenced material: blood. The source is a man aged 25 to 40 in good health. The J gene is TRBJ2-3, the V gene TRBV28, with unresolved D. CDR3 coding DNA: TGTGCCAGCAGTCGAACCACAGATACGCAGTATTTT. Translated: CASSRTTDTQYF. Using reference TRBV28 and TRBJ2-3 for the parts outside the CDR3, the full variable domain is DVKVTQSSRYLVKRTGEKVFLECVQDMDHENMFWYRQDPGLGLRLIYFSYDVKMKEKGDIPEGYSVSREKKERFSLILESASTNQTSMYLCASSRTTDTQYFGPGTRLTVL.